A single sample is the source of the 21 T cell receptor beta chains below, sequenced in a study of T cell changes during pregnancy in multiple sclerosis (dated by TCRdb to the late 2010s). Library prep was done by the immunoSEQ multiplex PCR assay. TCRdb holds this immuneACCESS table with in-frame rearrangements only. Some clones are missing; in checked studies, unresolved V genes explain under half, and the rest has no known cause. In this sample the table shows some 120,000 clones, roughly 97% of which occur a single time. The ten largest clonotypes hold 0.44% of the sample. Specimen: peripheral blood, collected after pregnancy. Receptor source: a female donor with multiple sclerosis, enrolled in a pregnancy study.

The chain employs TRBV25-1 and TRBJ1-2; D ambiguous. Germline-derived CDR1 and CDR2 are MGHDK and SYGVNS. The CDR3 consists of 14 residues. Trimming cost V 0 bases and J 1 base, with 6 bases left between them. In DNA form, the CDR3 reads TGTGCCAGCAGTGAATATGGGCATAACTATGGCTACACCTTC. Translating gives CASSEYGHNYGYTF.

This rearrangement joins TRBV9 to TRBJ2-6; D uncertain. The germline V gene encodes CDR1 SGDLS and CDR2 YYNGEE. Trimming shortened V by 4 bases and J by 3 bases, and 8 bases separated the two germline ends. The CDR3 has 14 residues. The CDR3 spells CASSPRFGANVLTF. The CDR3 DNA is TGTGCCAGCAGCCCCCGGTTTGGGGCCAACGTCCTGACTTTC.

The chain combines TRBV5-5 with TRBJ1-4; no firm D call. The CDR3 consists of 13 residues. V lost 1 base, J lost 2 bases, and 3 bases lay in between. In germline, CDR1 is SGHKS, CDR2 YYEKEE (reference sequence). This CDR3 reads CASSLSTNEKLFF. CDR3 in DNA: TGTGCCAGCAGCTTGTCGACTAATGAAAAACTGTTTTTT.

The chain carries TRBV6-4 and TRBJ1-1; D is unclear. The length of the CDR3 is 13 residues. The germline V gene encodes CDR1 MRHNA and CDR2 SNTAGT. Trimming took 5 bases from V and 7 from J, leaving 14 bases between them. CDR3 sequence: CASSKNVGLEAFF. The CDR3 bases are TGTGCCAGCAGTAAGAACGTCGGTCTTGAAGCTTTCTTT.

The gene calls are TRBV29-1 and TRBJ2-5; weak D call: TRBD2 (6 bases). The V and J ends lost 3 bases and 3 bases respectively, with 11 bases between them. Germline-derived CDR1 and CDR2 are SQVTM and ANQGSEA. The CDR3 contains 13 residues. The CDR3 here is CSVDGSFKETQYF. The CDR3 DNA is TGCAGCGTTGACGGGAGCTTTAAAGAGACCCAGTACTTC.

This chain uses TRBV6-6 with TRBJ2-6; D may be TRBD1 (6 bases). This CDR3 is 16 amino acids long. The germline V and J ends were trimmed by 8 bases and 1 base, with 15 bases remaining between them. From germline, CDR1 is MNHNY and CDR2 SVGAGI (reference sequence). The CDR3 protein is CASCRTANSGANVLTF. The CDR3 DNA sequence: TGTGCCAGCTGTAGGACAGCTAATTCTGGGGCCAACGTCCTGACTTTC.

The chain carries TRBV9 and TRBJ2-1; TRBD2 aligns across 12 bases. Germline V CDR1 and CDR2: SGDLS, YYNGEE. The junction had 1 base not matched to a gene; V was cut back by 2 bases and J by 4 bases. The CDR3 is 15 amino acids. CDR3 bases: TGTGCCAGCAGCGTCGGACTAGCGGGGTACAATGAGCAGTTCTTC. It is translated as CASSVGLAGYNEQFF.

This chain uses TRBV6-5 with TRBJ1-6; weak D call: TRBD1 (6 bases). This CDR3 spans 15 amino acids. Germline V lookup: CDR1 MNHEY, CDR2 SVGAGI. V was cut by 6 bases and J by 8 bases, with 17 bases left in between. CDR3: CASSLTGIRHSPLHF. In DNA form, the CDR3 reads TGTGCCAGCAGCCTAACAGGGATTCGGCATTCACCCCTCCACTTT.

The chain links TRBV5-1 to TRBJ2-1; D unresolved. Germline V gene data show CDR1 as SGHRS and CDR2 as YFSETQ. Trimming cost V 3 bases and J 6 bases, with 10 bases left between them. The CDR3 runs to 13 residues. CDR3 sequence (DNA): TGCGCCAGCAGCTCCCCCAGTTTCAATGAGCAGTTCTTC. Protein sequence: CASSSPSFNEQFF.

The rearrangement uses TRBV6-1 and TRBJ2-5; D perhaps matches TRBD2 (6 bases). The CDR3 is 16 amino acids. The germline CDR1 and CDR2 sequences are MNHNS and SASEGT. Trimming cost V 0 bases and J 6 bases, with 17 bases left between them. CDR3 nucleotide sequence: TGTGCCAGCAGTGAAGCGGGACTTCCGAGATCTAAGACCCAGTACTTC. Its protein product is CASSEAGLPRSKTQYF.

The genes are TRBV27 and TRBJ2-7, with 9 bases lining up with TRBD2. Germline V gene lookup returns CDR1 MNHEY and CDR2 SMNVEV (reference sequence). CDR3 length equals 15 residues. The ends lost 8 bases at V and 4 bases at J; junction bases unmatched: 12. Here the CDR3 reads CASSDEAGGGYEQYF. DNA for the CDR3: TGTGCCAGCTCCGATGAGGCGGGAGGGGGGTACGAGCAGTACTTC.

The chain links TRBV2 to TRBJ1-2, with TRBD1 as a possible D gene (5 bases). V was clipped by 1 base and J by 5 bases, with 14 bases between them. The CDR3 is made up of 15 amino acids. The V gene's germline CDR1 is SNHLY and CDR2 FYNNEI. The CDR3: CASSEETARGYGYTF. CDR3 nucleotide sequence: TGTGCCAGCAGTGAAGAGACAGCGCGGGGTTATGGCTACACCTTC.

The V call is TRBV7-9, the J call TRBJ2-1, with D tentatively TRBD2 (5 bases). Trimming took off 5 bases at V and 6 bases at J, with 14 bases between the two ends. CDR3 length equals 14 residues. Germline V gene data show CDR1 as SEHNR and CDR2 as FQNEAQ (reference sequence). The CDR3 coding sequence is TGTGCCAGCAGCCAATACGGGGTTATCAATGAGCAGTTCTTC. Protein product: CASSQYGVINEQFF.

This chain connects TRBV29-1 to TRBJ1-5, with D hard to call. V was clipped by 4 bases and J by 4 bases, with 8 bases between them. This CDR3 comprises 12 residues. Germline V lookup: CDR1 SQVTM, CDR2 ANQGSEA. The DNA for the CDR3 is TGCAGCGTTGGCGGCACGAATCAGCCCCAGCATTTT. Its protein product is CSVGGTNQPQHF.

CDR3 coding DNA: TGTGCCAGCAGTTTTAGGGGTCCCGATGAGCAGTTCTTC. It translates to CASSFRGPDEQFF. The V and J genes are TRBV28 and TRBJ2-1, with D possibly TRBD1 on 5 matching bases. Germline V gene sequence: CDR1 MDHEN, CDR2 SYDVKM. The CDR3 is made up of 13 amino acids. V dropped 3 bases and J dropped 8 bases, with 11 bases sitting between them.

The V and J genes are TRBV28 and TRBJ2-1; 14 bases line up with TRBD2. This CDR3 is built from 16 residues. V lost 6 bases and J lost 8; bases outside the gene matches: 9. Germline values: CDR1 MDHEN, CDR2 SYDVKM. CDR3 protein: CASSPTGLAGVDEQFF. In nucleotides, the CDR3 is TGTGCCAGCAGCCCTACGGGACTAGCGGGAGTCGATGAGCAGTTCTTC.

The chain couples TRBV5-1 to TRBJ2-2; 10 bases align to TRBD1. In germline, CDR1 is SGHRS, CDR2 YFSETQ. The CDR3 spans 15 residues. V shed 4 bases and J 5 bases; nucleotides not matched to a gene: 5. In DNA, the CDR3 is TGCGCCAGCAGCGGGAAGGGACAGGGGACCGGGGAGCTGTTTTTT. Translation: CASSGKGQGTGELFF. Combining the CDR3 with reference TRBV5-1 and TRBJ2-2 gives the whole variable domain KAGVTQTPRYLIKTRGQQVTLSCSPISGHRSVSWYQQTPGQGLQFLFEYFSETQRNKGNFPGRFSGRQFSNSRSEMNVSTLELGDSALYLCASSGKGQGTGELFFGEGSRLTVL.

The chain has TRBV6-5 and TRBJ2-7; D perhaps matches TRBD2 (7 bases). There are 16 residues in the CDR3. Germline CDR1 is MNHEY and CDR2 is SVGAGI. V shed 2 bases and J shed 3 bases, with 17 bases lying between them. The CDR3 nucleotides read TGTGCCAGCAGTTACGGGGTGGGGGGGCTCAGCTACGAGCAGTACTTC. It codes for CASSYGVGGLSYEQYF.

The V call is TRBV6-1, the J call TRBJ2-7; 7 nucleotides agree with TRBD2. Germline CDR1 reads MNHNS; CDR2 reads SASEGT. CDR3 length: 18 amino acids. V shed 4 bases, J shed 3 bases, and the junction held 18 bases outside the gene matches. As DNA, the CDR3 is TGTGCCAGCAGTGGGGGGACCCTCTGGGGGAGGGCGAACTACGAGCAGTACTTC. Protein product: CASSGGTLWGRANYEQYF.

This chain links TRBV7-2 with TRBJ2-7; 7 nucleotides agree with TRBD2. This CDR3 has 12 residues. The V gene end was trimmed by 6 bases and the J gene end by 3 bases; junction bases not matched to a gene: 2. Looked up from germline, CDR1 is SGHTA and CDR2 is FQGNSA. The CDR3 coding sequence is TGTGCCAGCAGTGGACTAGGCTACGAGCAGTACTTC. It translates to CASSGLGYEQYF.

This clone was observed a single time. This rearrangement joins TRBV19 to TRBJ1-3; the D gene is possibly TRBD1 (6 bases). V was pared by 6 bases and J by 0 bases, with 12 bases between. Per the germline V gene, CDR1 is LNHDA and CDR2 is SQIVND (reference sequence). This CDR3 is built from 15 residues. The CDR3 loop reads CASREDSHSGNTIYF. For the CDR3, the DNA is TGTGCCAGTAGAGAGGACAGTCACTCTGGAAACACCATATATTTT. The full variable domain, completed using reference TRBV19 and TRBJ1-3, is DGGITQSPKYLFRKEGQNVTLSCEQNLNHDAMYWYRQDPGQGLRLIYYSQIVNDFQKGDIAEGYSVSREKKESFPLTVTSAQKNPTAFYLCASREDSHSGNTIYFGEGSWLTVV.